The 18 T cell receptor beta chains reported below all come from one sample, sequenced in a study of radiotherapy plus CTLA-4 blockade in lung cancer. Repertoires were generated with immunoSEQ multiplex PCR, while TCRdb's copy carries only in-frame clones and drops some. The data contain about 90,000 clones, around 81% of them singletons. Material: peripheral blood, obtained from a patient treated with radiotherapy plus ipilimumab. These receptors originate from a human donor with non-small cell lung cancer that progressed on radiotherapy plus ipilimumab.

V gene TRBV28 combines with J gene TRBJ1-3; D may be TRBD1 (5 bases). Per the germline V gene, CDR1 is MDHEN and CDR2 is SYDVKM. Trimming shortened V by 5 bases and J by 1 base, and 12 bases separated the two germline ends. The CDR3 runs to 15 residues. The CDR3 sequence is CASSTWGRSGNTIYF. The CDR3 DNA sequence: TGTGCCAGCAGTACCTGGGGCAGGTCTGGAAACACCATATATTTT.

V gene TRBV7-8 combines with J gene TRBJ2-2, with D perhaps TRBD1 (6 bases). Germline assignment: CDR1 SGHVS and CDR2 FQNEAQ. V lost 1 base, J lost 13 bases, and 10 bases lay in between. This CDR3 spans 12 amino acids. CDR3 sequence: CASSLVTGPLFF. CDR3 DNA: TGTGCCAGCAGCTTAGTAACAGGGCCGCTGTTTTTT.

This clone was found once. The chain recombines TRBV27 with TRBJ1-2; 8 bases match TRBD1. CDR3 size: 18 residues. J was trimmed by 2 bases and V by 5 bases; bases with no gene match: 16. Per the germline V gene, CDR1 is MNHEY and CDR2 is SMNVEV (reference sequence). In nucleotides, the CDR3 is TGTGCCAGCAGTCCCACGAGGACAGGGCCAAAGGGGAACTATGGCTACACCTTC. It specifies CASSPTRTGPKGNYGYTF.

The gene calls are TRBV5-1 and TRBJ2-1, with no clear D. This CDR3 has 14 amino acids. From germline, CDR1 is SGHRS and CDR2 YFSETQ. The V end was cut by 2 bases, the J end by 6 bases, with 12 bases between. This CDR3 reads CASSFELAFNEQFF. The CDR3 nucleotides read TGCGCCAGCAGCTTTGAACTGGCTTTCAATGAGCAGTTCTTC.

The sample holds one count of this clone. The chain couples TRBV28 to TRBJ2-1, with a possible D match to TRBD2 (6 bases). The CDR3 runs to 14 residues. Trimming took 4 bases from V and 3 from J, leaving 10 bases between them. The germline gives CDR1 MDHEN, CDR2 SYDVKM. The CDR3 loop is CASSSPEGYNEQFF. CDR3 nucleotide sequence: TGTGCCAGCAGTTCCCCGGAGGGCTACAATGAGCAGTTCTTC. The full variable domain, rest sourced from reference TRBV28 and TRBJ2-1, is DVKVTQSSRYLVKRTGEKVFLECVQDMDHENMFWYRQDPGLGLRLIYFSYDVKMKEKGDIPEGYSVSREKKERFSLILESASTNQTSMYLCASSSPEGYNEQFFGPGTRLTVL.

The count of this clone is one. V gene TRBV28 combines with J gene TRBJ2-4; perhaps D is TRBD1 or TRBD2 (5 bases each). V shed 6 bases and J shed 0 bases, with 15 bases lying between them. The germline gives CDR1 MDHEN, CDR2 SYDVKM. This CDR3 has 16 residues. CDR3 DNA: TGTGCCAGCAGCCCCGAGGGGATTCTAGCCAAAAACATTCAGTACTTC. Its protein product is CASSPEGILAKNIQYF.

V and J are TRBV2 and TRBJ2-1; TRBD2 matches at 9 bases. The V and J ends lost 6 bases and 2 bases, in that order; junction bases with no gene match: 5. The CDR3 length is 15 residues. Germline CDR1 and CDR2: SNHLY and FYNNEI. Here the CDR3 reads CASSTAGGPYNEQFF. The CDR3 bases are TGTGCCAGCAGCACAGCGGGAGGCCCCTACAATGAGCAGTTCTTC.

V usage is TRBV29-1 and J usage is TRBJ1-1; D unclear. Germline V CDR1 and CDR2: SQVTM, ANQGSEA. Between the trimmed V and J ends, which lost 5 bases and 0 bases, there was a span of 4 bases. The CDR3 extends over 11 amino acids. The CDR3: CSVLLNTEAFF. CDR3 sequence (DNA): TGCAGCGTTCTTTTGAACACTGAAGCTTTCTTT. The complete variable domain, with remaining parts taken from reference TRBV29-1 and TRBJ1-1, reads SAVISQKPSRDICQRGTSLTIQCQVDSQVTMMFWYRQQPGQSLTLIATANQGSEATYESGFVIDKFPISRPNLTFSTLTVSNMSPEDSSIYLCSVLLNTEAFFGQGTRLTVV.

The chain carries TRBV5-4 and TRBJ2-4; 11 bases fit TRBD2. V shed 3 bases and J 0 bases; nucleotides not matched to a gene: 2. This CDR3 has 16 residues. Germline CDR1 reads SGHNT; CDR2 reads YYREEE (reference sequence). The CDR3 DNA sequence: TGTGCCAGCAGCTCCGGGACTAGCGGAGCCAAAAACATTCAGTACTTC. Its protein product is CASSSGTSGAKNIQYF.

The chain links TRBV12-5 to TRBJ1-2; 7 bases are shared with TRBD1. The CDR3 consists of 15 residues. Trimming took 5 bases from V and 1 from J; bases not matched to a gene: 7. The germline gives CDR1 LGHNT, CDR2 FRNRAP. CDR3 DNA: TGTGCTAGTGGTCACTGGACAGGAGTTAACTATGGCTACACCTTC. Its translation: CASGHWTGVNYGYTF.

This sequence joins TRBV4-3 and TRBJ2-2; no firm D call. This CDR3 is 16 amino acids long. Germline V gene sequence: CDR1 LGHNA, CDR2 YSLEER. V lost 1 base and J 0 bases, leaving 9 bases between the germline ends. For the CDR3, the DNA is TGCGCCAGCAGCCAAGTTGGCGGAGCGAACACCGGGGAGCTGTTTTTT. Amino acid sequence: CASSQVGGANTGELFF.

V usage is TRBV19 and J usage is TRBJ1-2, with 9 bases identical to TRBD1. The CDR3 has 16 residues. Germline V gene data show CDR1 as LNHDA and CDR2 as SQIVND (reference sequence). J lost 5 bases, V lost 4 bases, and 11 bases had no gene match. The CDR3 sequence: CASSTGGTGTRYGYTF. For the CDR3, the DNA is TGTGCCAGTAGTACTGGGGGGACAGGGACGAGGTATGGCTACACCTTC.

In this sample, this clone turned up once. The chain couples TRBV6-5 to TRBJ2-5, with 10 positions matching TRBD2. Germline CDR1 reads MNHEY; CDR2 reads SVGAGI. V was pared by 6 bases and J by 0 bases, with 4 bases of the junction left unmatched. This CDR3 has 15 residues. CDR3 residues: CASSPGLADQETQYF. CDR3 DNA: TGTGCCAGCAGCCCCGGACTAGCGGACCAAGAGACCCAGTACTTC.

The chain employs TRBV5-1 and TRBJ2-3; D is perhaps TRBD2 (5 bases). Germline-derived CDR1 and CDR2 are SGHRS and YFSETQ. V lost 7 bases and J 0 bases, leaving 12 bases between the germline ends. The CDR3 runs 14 residues. The CDR3 DNA sequence: TGCGCCAGCTCCGCCCGGACTAGCACAGATACGCAGTATTTT. It encodes CASSARTSTDTQYF.

The rearrangement joins TRBV19 to TRBJ1-2, with D possibly TRBD1 on 5 matching bases. The germline CDR1 and CDR2 sequences are LNHDA and SQIVND (reference sequence). V lost 9 bases to trimming and J lost 5 bases, with 22 bases between them. The CDR3 contains 15 residues. CDR3 bases: TGTGCCAGCCTCCCCCGGGGGGGAGGTGATTATGGCTACACCTTC. It is translated as CASLPRGGGDYGYTF.

This clone was found a few times. V is TRBV29-1 and J is TRBJ1-2, with D tentatively TRBD1 (5 bases). V gave up 3 bases and J gave up 3 bases, with 5 bases separating them. The length of the CDR3 is 11 residues. Germline CDR1 SQVTM, CDR2 ANQGSEA. The DNA of the CDR3 is TGCAGCGTTGACAGGGACTATGGCTACACCTTC. Encoded protein: CSVDRDYGYTF.

The CDR3 is CASSLDSLNEKLFF. The CDR3 nucleotides read TGTGCCAGCAGCTTAGACAGCCTCAATGAAAAACTGTTTTTT. The chain links TRBV7-2 to TRBJ1-4; D is unresolved. CDR1 and CDR2 (germline): SGHTA, FQGNSA. The CDR3 runs 14 residues. Trimming pared 1 base from V and 5 bases from J, leaving 8 bases between.

About this clone: Other DNA sequences within the sample encode an identical CDR3. The chain is built from TRBV2 and TRBJ2-5; D is unresolved. Trimming left V 4 bases short and J 4 bases short, with 10 bases between. Germline values: CDR1 SNHLY, CDR2 FYNNEI. The CDR3 length is 13 residues. CDR3 in amino acids: CASSAGRGETQYF. In DNA form, the CDR3 reads TGTGCCAGCAGTGCTGGACGCGGAGAGACCCAGTACTTC.